These 15 T cell receptor beta chains were all obtained from the same sample, sequenced in a study of brain T cells in children with intractable seizures. Profiling relied on immunoSEQ multiplex PCR, and the TCRdb table lists in-frame clones only, not all of them. The sample has tens of thousands of clones; around 93% are singletons. Sequences were derived from peripheral blood, sampled at surgery. The receptors stem from a boy younger than two with tuberous sclerosis and intractable seizures.

The V gene is TRBV30, the J gene TRBJ2-7; D may match TRBD1 or TRBD2 (5 bases each). The J call is doubtful: the DNA matches TRBJ2-1 better. The CDR3 runs 16 residues. CDR1 GTSNPN and CDR2 SVGIG come from the germline V gene (reference sequence). CDR3 protein: CAWNRRGAASTYEQFF. CDR3 DNA sequence: TGTGCCTGGAATCGACGAGGGGCGGCCTCTACCTACGAGCAGTTCTTC.

The CDR3 region has the DNA TGTGCCAGCAACCTAGAGGGAGCTAGCGATGCAGATACGCAGTATTTT. This gives the protein CASNLEGASDADTQYF. The V call is TRBV9, the J call TRBJ2-3; weak D call: TRBD2 (6 bases). The germline V gene has CDR1 SGDLS and CDR2 YYNGEE. V was shortened by 6 bases and J by 4 bases, with 21 bases between the two germline ends. The CDR3 contains 16 residues.

This chain uses TRBV24-1 with TRBJ2-7; D is perhaps TRBD1 or TRBD2 (5 bases each). The CDR3 is 15 residues long. The germline CDR1 and CDR2 sequences are KGHDR and SFDVKD. Trimming cost V 9 bases and J 2 bases, with 19 bases left between them. The CDR3 spells CATEGAGTGTYEQYF. The CDR3 DNA reads TGTGCCACCGAAGGAGCCGGGACGGGTACCTACGAGCAGTACTTC.

The chain employs TRBV10-1 and TRBJ2-2; D gene ambiguous. Trimming shortened V by 0 bases and J by 1 base, and 6 bases separated the two germline ends. Germline V gene sequence: CDR1 WNHNN, CDR2 SYGVQD (reference sequence). The CDR3 loop spans 15 amino acids. The CDR3 nucleotides are TGCGCCAGCAGTGAGTCTCTTGGGAACACCGGGGAGCTGTTTTTT. Amino acids: CASSESLGNTGELFF.

This chain joins TRBV27 and TRBJ2-7; tentatively, D is TRBD1 or TRBD2 (5 bases each). The germline CDR1 and CDR2 sequences are MNHEY and SMNVEV (reference sequence). V was cut by 6 bases and J by 7 bases, with 16 bases left in between. The CDR3 extends over 13 amino acids. CDR3 nucleotides: TGTGCCAGCAGCTGGGGGACGGCGAGAGAGCAGTACTTC. This translates into CASSWGTAREQYF.

The gene calls are TRBV27 and TRBJ2-2, with a possible D match to TRBD1 (6 bases). This CDR3 has 15 residues. V was trimmed by 4 bases and J by 6 bases, leaving 15 bases between them. Germline CDR1 is MNHEY and CDR2 is SMNVEV (reference sequence). DNA of the CDR3: TGTGCCAGCAGTTCCGACAGGACGGGATCCGGGGAGCTGTTTTTT. Its translation is CASSSDRTGSGELFF.

J is TRBJ2-1 and V is TRBV7-6; D is ambiguous. Trimming pared 10 bases from V and 9 bases from J, leaving 19 bases between. CDR1 and CDR2 (germline): SGHVS, FNYEAQ. This CDR3 has 13 amino acids. The CDR3 nucleotides are TGTGCCACCCTAGAGGCCTACAATGGTGAGCAGTTCTTC. Translation: CATLEAYNGEQFF. The full variable domain, rest sourced from reference TRBV7-6 and TRBJ2-1, is GAGVSQSPRYKVTKRGQDVALRCDPISGHVSLYWYRQALGQGPEFLTYFNYEAQQDKSGLPNDRFSAERPEGSISTLTIQRTEQRDSAMYRCATLEAYNGEQFFGPGTRLTVL.

In its sample, this clone was seen once. The V call is TRBV3-1 (or the pseudogene TRBV3-2), the J call TRBJ1-2; D gene uncertain. Trimming took off 4 bases at V and 8 bases at J, with 17 bases between the two ends. Germline CDR1 and CDR2: LGHDT and YNNKEL (reference sequence). The CDR3 sequence is 14 residues long. For the CDR3, the DNA is TGTGCCAGCAGCCGTACCGGGGAAGAGCGCGGCTACACCTTC. The encoded protein is CASSRTGEERGYTF.

The gene calls are TRBV28 and TRBJ2-1; 13 positions match TRBD2. There are 17 residues in the CDR3. Unmatched junction bases numbered 4, after V lost 1 base and J lost 4 bases. CDR1 MDHEN and CDR2 SYDVKM come from the germline V gene. The CDR3 DNA is TGTGCCAGCAGTTTATTGGAGACTAGCGGGAGGTACAATGAGCAGTTCTTC. Translation gives CASSLLETSGRYNEQFF.

This clone was seen once. V and J are TRBV5-6 and TRBJ1-6, with no clear D. V lost 2 bases and J lost 7, with 7 bases in between. CDR3 length: 13 amino acids. Germline loops: CDR1 SGHDT, CDR2 YYEEEE. The CDR3, as DNA: TGTGCCAGCAGCTTTCAGGTCAATTCACCCCTCCACTTT. Its translation: CASSFQVNSPLHF.

CDR3 bases: TGTGCCAGCAGCCCCTCAGGGGGGCGGTCGTACCAAGAGACCCAGTACTTC. This encodes CASSPSGGRSYQETQYF. The chain recombines TRBV7-3 with TRBJ2-5; maybe TRBD1 (7 bases). CDR3 length: 17 residues. V was pared by 5 bases and J by 0 bases, with 19 bases between. Germline CDR1 is SGHTA and CDR2 is FQGTGA.

The chain joins TRBV5-8 to TRBJ2-1; 8 nucleotides match TRBD2. The CDR3 length is 18 residues. CDR1 is SGHTS, CDR2 YDEGEE, per germline. V lost 4 bases, J lost 7 bases, and 19 bases stayed unmatched. DNA for the CDR3: TGTGCCAGCAGCCCCTCGGGGCGGGAGGCCTGGGCGGGAAATGAGCAGTTCTTC. This sequence encodes CASSPSGREAWAGNEQFF.

This rearrangement joins TRBV5-8 to TRBJ1-2, with unresolved D. Germline CDR1 and CDR2: SGHTS and YDEGEE. Trimming took 0 bases from V and 8 from J, leaving 8 bases between them. The CDR3 contains 12 residues. The DNA of the CDR3 is TGTGCCAGCAGCTTGGTAGATGGAGGCTACACCTTC. Amino acids: CASSLVDGGYTF.

The genes are TRBV7-9 and TRBJ1-2, with TRBD1 matching over 8 bases. From germline, CDR1 is SEHNR and CDR2 FQNEAQ (reference sequence). With V trimmed by 2 bases and J by 8 bases, 4 bases remained unmatched. This CDR3 has 13 amino acids. CDR3 coding DNA: TGTGCCAGCAGCTTACCCAGGACAGGGGGCTACACCTTC. It encodes CASSLPRTGGYTF.

The CDR3 nucleotides read TGTGCCAGCAGTGGACGTCGTCTCAAGCCCCCGGGATACGAGCAGTACTTC. The encoded protein is CASSGRRLKPPGYEQYF. V is TRBV2 and J is TRBJ2-7, with a weak D call TRBD2 (5 bases). Germline loops: CDR1 SNHLY, CDR2 FYNNEI. This CDR3 has 17 residues. Trimming took off 4 bases at V and 4 bases at J, with 23 bases between the two ends.